The 13 T cell receptor beta chains below come from one sample, sequenced in a study of blood T cell repertoires in COVID-19. Only in-frame clones appear in the TCRdb table, and some are missing; sequencing was by immunoSEQ multiplex PCR. This table has 250,000 to 350,000 clones, around four fifths appearing once. The sequencing input was peripheral blood. The receptors were gathered from a woman in her forties or fifties with active or convalescent COVID-19.

The table lists this clone with many counts. The rearrangement uses TRBV9 and TRBJ2-7; the match to TRBD2 covers 7 bases. The germline CDR1 and CDR2 sequences are SGDLS and YYNGEE. Trimming cost V 2 bases and J 2 bases; bases outside gene matches: 10. The CDR3 extends over 16 amino acids. The CDR3: CASSVGPLAEPYEQYF. The CDR3 bases are TGTGCCAGCAGCGTGGGACCGCTAGCGGAACCCTACGAGCAGTACTTC. The whole variable domain, remainder taken from reference TRBV9 and TRBJ2-7, is DSGVTQTPKHLITATGQRVTLRCSPRSGDLSVYWYQQSLDQGLQFLIQYYNGEERAKGNILERFSAQQFPDLHSELNLSSLELGDSALYFCASSVGPLAEPYEQYFGPGTRLTVT.

This clone appeared a single time. V is TRBV7-9 and J is TRBJ2-7, with 9 positions matching TRBD2. V lost 0 bases to trimming and J lost 6 bases; unmatched junction nucleotides: 12. CDR3 length: 17 amino acids. Germline CDR1 and CDR2: SEHNR and FQNEAQ (reference sequence). The CDR3, as DNA: TGTGCCAGCAGCTTAGCGAGGGCGGGAGGGGCTGTGCCCGAGCAGTACTTC. This gives the protein CASSLARAGGAVPEQYF.

The genes are TRBV5-6 and TRBJ2-7, with a possible D match to TRBD2 (6 bases). The V gene lost 0 bases and the J gene lost 3 bases, with 7 bases spanning the gap. In germline, CDR1 is SGHDT, CDR2 YYEEEE. This CDR3 comprises 13 residues. The CDR3 DNA reads as TGTGCCAGCAGCTTGGGACTAGGCTACGAGCAGTACTTC. Its translation is CASSLGLGYEQYF.

The chain links TRBV7-9 to TRBJ1-1; perhaps TRBD1 as D (5 bases). Per germline, CDR1 SEHNR and CDR2 FQNEAQ (reference sequence). V shed 5 bases and J shed 7 bases, with 11 bases lying between them. The CDR3 is 12 residues long. The CDR3 is CASSLLTGEAFF. CDR3 nucleotides: TGTGCCAGCAGCCTACTTACAGGTGAAGCTTTCTTT.

Here the CDR3 reads CASSPGAGYEQYF. The CDR3 coding sequence is TGTGCCAGCAGTCCTGGGGCAGGGTACGAGCAGTACTTC. V usage is TRBV2 and J usage is TRBJ2-7; D may be TRBD1 (5 bases). The CDR3 is 13 amino acids. Trimming pared 5 bases from V and 4 bases from J, leaving 12 bases between. Germline-derived CDR1 and CDR2 are SNHLY and FYNNEI.

DNA for the CDR3: TGTGCCTCACAGACAGATAATAATTCACCCCTCCACTTT. Residues: CASQTDNNSPLHF. The chain couples TRBV10-3 to TRBJ1-6, with D tentatively TRBD1 (5 bases). Trimming stripped 11 bases from V and 5 bases from J, with 13 bases between. The CDR3 extends over 13 amino acids. CDR1 and CDR2 (germline): ENHRY, SYGVKD.

The rearrangement links TRBV7-9 to TRBJ1-1; D perhaps matches TRBD1 (6 bases). V was trimmed by 3 bases and J by 2 bases, leaving 10 bases between them. CDR1 is SEHNR, CDR2 FQNEAQ, per germline (reference sequence). This CDR3 contains 14 residues. CDR3 amino acids: CASSFGQTNTEAFF. The CDR3 bases are TGTGCCAGCAGCTTTGGACAGACCAACACTGAAGCTTTCTTT.

The gene calls are TRBV7-2 and TRBJ1-2; maybe TRBD1 (6 bases). V gave up 1 base and J gave up 5 bases, with 14 bases separating them. Germline V CDR1 and CDR2: SGHTA, FQGNSA. The CDR3 spans 15 residues. This CDR3 reads CASSLDRAQGYGYTF. The CDR3 DNA is TGTGCCAGCAGCTTAGATCGGGCTCAGGGGTATGGCTACACCTTC.

The table lists this clone with a count of one. The chain carries TRBV5-1 and TRBJ2-7; maybe TRBD2 (5 bases). Germline lookup yields CDR1 SGHRS and CDR2 YFSETQ. This CDR3 region has 9 residues. The CDR3 region is CASSEGYPV. The CDR3 coding sequence is TGCGCCAGCAGCGAGGGATACCCGGTA.

The rearrangement links TRBV9 to TRBJ2-7, with 11 bases aligning to TRBD2. Trimming cost V 0 bases and J 5 bases; bases outside gene matches: 4. Germline V gene sequence: CDR1 SGDLS, CDR2 YYNGEE. The CDR3 consists of 15 residues. The chain's CDR3 is CASSVELAGVDEQYF. Written as DNA, the CDR3 is TGTGCCAGCAGCGTAGAACTAGCGGGAGTTGACGAGCAGTACTTC.

This clone was detected only once. The chain links TRBV18 to TRBJ2-1; 7 positions agree with TRBD2. V shed 1 base, J shed 5 bases, and the junction held 5 bases outside the gene matches. Germline V gene lookup returns CDR1 KGHSH and CDR2 LQKENI. The CDR3 consists of 15 residues. CDR3: CASSPLSGWDNEQFF. CDR3 sequence (DNA): TGTGCCAGCTCACCACTTAGCGGGTGGGACAATGAGCAGTTCTTC.

There are a few counts of this clone. This rearrangement joins TRBV5-1 to TRBJ2-1; 8 nucleotides align to TRBD2. The CDR3 spans 16 residues. Unmatched junction bases numbered 15, after V lost 5 bases and J lost 8 bases. Germline values: CDR1 SGHRS, CDR2 YFSETQ. In DNA form, the CDR3 reads TGCGCCAGCAGTGCGCACGCTAGCGGGTTTAACGATGAGCAGTTCTTC. This encodes CASSAHASGFNDEQFF. Full variable domain (outside the CDR3, taken from reference TRBV5-1 and TRBJ2-1): KAGVTQTPRYLIKTRGQQVTLSCSPISGHRSVSWYQQTPGQGLQFLFEYFSETQRNKGNFPGRFSGRQFSNSRSEMNVSTLELGDSALYLCASSAHASGFNDEQFFGPGTRLTVL.

This clone occurred a few times. The CDR3 here is CASSARGYTEAFF. For the CDR3, the DNA is TGTGCCAGCAGCGCTAGAGGTTACACTGAAGCTTTCTTT. The chain couples TRBV3-1 (or the pseudogene TRBV3-2) to TRBJ1-1; D is unresolved. V gave up 5 bases and J gave up 3 bases, with 10 bases separating them. Germline CDR1 is LGHDT and CDR2 is YNNKEL (reference sequence). The CDR3 runs to 13 residues.